This T cell receptor beta chain was sequenced during a study of blood T cell repertoires in COVID-19. CDR1 and CDR2 from the germline V gene are MNHEY and SVGEGT. This CDR3 spans 16 amino acids. J gave up 7 bases and V 5 bases, and 10 bases lay outside the gene matches. Sequenced by immunoSEQ multiplex PCR; TCRdb stores in-frame clones only, minus some. The sample records fewer than 120,000 clones, more than 75% being singletons. The chain couples TRBV6-2 or TRBV6-3 to TRBJ2-1, with TRBD2 matching over 11 bases. The source of this sequence is a woman aged 45 to 65 with acute or convalescent COVID-19. Sequencing was performed on peripheral blood. CDR3: CASSDASSGRRNEQFF. The CDR3 DNA is TGTGCCAGCAGTGACGCATCTAGCGGGAGGAGAAATGAGCAGTTCTTC.